The clone carrying this TCR beta chain was detected only a few times. Its antigen is not known. PCR was performed a second time for roughly 7 to 12 cycles using a sample-barcoded 5' primer and a J-beta primer mix. Every sample produced at least 2.5 million CDR3-containing paired-end reads. TCRdb used MiXCR to reprocess the 5' RACE reads, holding one entry per CDR3 protein. The sample consists of about 780,000 distinct CDR3 sequences, roughly 46% of them appearing once. CDR1 and CDR2 (germline): SGHRS, YFSETQ. This CDR3 is built from 15 residues. V was clipped by 4 bases and J by 0 bases, with 10 bases between them. This sample is part of a study of blood T cells in healthy people across ages. The individuals who served as donors were healthy Caucasians living in Russia, aged about 6 to 90. Each sample had at least 6.5 million PBMCs isolated. Study outcomes and limitations: As age increased, TCR beta diversity per million T cells fell in a roughly linear fashion.

The J gene is TRBJ2-2, the V gene TRBV5-1; D remains unclear. The clonotype comes from a man aged 80 or over in good health. Sample: blood. The CDR3 region is CASSLTHPNTGELFF. CDR3 coding DNA: TGCGCCAGCAGCCTGACCCACCCGAACACCGGGGAGCTGTTTTTT.